This T cell receptor beta chain was identified in a study of T-cell reconstitution after alpha-beta-depleted transplantation in children. The CDR3 contains 17 residues. With V trimmed by 3 bases and J by 6 bases, 14 bases remained unmatched. Germline CDR1 reads DFQATT; CDR2 reads SNEGSKA (reference sequence). Unique molecular identifiers were incorporated into the prepared TCRbeta library. TCRdb re-called the PCR reads with MiXCR, one entry per CDR3 protein. Among fewer than 120,000 distinct CDR3 sequences listed, 10% were seen once. This chain links TRBV20-1 with TRBJ2-3, with TRBD2 matching over 11 bases. This sequence originates from a human donor who donated a stem cell graft to a child with acute lymphoblastic leukemia. Specimen: PBMCs from the stem cell graft donor, collected from the stem cell graft. The CDR3 loop is CSASPWGASGGIDTQYF. The CDR3 coding sequence is TGCAGTGCTAGCCCATGGGGGGCTAGCGGGGGGATTGATACGCAGTATTTT.